Below, 2 T cell receptor beta chains from the same sample are listed, as sequenced in a study of OX40 agonist ivuxolimab in advanced cancers. Profiling relied on immunoSEQ multiplex PCR, and the TCRdb table lists in-frame clones only, not all of them. Of about 91,000 clones listed, about 90% are singletons. This specimen was CD4+ or CD8+ T cells sorted from blood, taken in a trial of the OX40 agonist ivuxolimab. These receptors came from an adult with an advanced solid tumor such as melanoma, head and neck, liver or kidney cancer.

This chain joins TRBV7-2 and TRBJ2-3; 10 positions agree with TRBD2. CDR1 and CDR2 from the germline V gene are SGHTA and FQGNSA. The CDR3 runs to 15 residues. V dropped 6 bases and J dropped 0; count of bases not matched to a gene: 3. CDR3 DNA sequence: TGTGCCAGCAGGCCACTAGCGGGGAGCACAGATACGCAGTATTTT. This sequence encodes CASRPLAGSTDTQYF.

This clone was counted once. This rearrangement joins TRBV23-1 to TRBJ2-5; TRBD2 aligns across 7 bases. Being an ORF, TRBV23-1 has a function that is uncertain. With V trimmed by 1 base and J by 7 bases, 21 bases remained unmatched. CDR3 length: 19 amino acids. The CDR3 loop is CASSQFFSRLAGDKGTQYF. For the CDR3, the DNA is TGCGCCAGCAGTCAATTTTTTTCCCGACTAGCAGGCGACAAAGGGACCCAGTACTTC.